This TCR beta chain was sequenced in a study of blood T cell repertoires in COVID-19. Study-wide background: PBMCs, B-cell-depleted T cells, or T cells were the source of the cDNA or gDNA that made up the material.

Method: immunoSEQ multiplex PCR; TCRdb's copy keeps in-frame clones and lacks some. The sample carries more than 60,000 clones, less than 90% recorded once. V dropped 1 base and J dropped 1 base, with 14 bases sitting between them. Germline CDR1 is SGDLS and CDR2 is YYNGEE. CDR3 length: 16 residues. This clone is a singleton in its sample. Sequences were obtained from peripheral blood. The gene calls are TRBV9 and TRBJ2-5; TRBD2 is a possible D gene (6 bases). This receptor was identified in a man aged 50 to 59 with active COVID-19. CDR3 nucleotide sequence: TGTGCCAGCAGCGTATTTGGCGGGACCCCCCAAGAGACCCAGTACTTC. Residues: CASSVFGGTPQETQYF.